This TCR beta chain was captured in a study of T cell changes during pregnancy in multiple sclerosis. Of note for this clone: Relative to the germline gene, one junction end is altered; a read error may explain this.

Produced via immunoSEQ multiplex PCR; TCRdb's table is partial and in-frame only. Of about 39,000 clones listed, roughly 93% are singletons. There are 19 residues in the CDR3. Germline V gives CDR1 SGDLS, CDR2 YYNGEE. Sequencing used CD4+ T cells from peripheral blood mononuclear cells, obtained in the first trimester of pregnancy. The V gene is TRBV9, the J gene TRBJ2-1, with a tentative D call TRBD2 (6 bases). This TCR derives from a female donor with multiple sclerosis, enrolled in a pregnancy study. CDR3 coding DNA: TGTGCCAGCAGCGTGGGGACTCCACTCGGACGGAGCTCCTACAGTGAGCAGTTCTTC. This codes for CASSVGTPLGRSSYSEQFF.